These T cell receptor beta chains were read from a single sample in a study of shared clonotypes between healthy human individuals. Profiling relied on immunoSEQ multiplex PCR, and the TCRdb table lists in-frame clones only, not all of them. The sample lists millions of clones, about 92% occurring once. Sequencing used naive CD4+ T cells from PBMCs. These receptors were taken from a man younger than 35 in good health. Some clones in this sample may be carry-over from other donors' samples. Each CDR3 is given without its conserved first and last residue.

j_call v_call cdr3_aa
TRBJ1-4 TRBV6-6 ASSYGNVKLF
TRBJ2-1 TRBV6-5 ASSPGTSGNNEQF
TRBJ1-2 TRBV7-3 ASSSRTVDYGLRT
TRBJ2-3 TRBV11-2 ASSIGTSTDTQY
TRBJ1-1 TRBV5-1 ASSLGQGMAAF
TRBJ1-1 TRBV7-9 ASSLEEHTEAF
TRBJ2-2 TRBV7-9 ASSRQGTGTGELF
TRBJ1-3 TRBV19 ASTPGTIRGNTIY
TRBJ1-3 TRBV2 ASSLAVYVAGNTIY
TRBJ2-7 TRBV5-1 ASRPQGGYEQY